This entry lists 20 T cell receptor beta chains sequenced from one sample in a study of blood T cell repertoires in COVID-19. The data were produced by immunoSEQ multiplex PCR, yet TCRdb's version contains in-frame clones alone and is incomplete. Among fewer than 450,000 clones listed, 85% to 90% were seen once. Material: peripheral blood. These receptors were taken from a woman aged 50 to 60 with COVID-19, enrolled during active disease.

The chain carries TRBV5-1 and TRBJ2-4; 7 nucleotides line up with TRBD2. The V and J ends lost 0 bases and 2 bases, in that order; junction bases with no gene match: 2. Germline values: CDR1 SGHRS, CDR2 YFSETQ. The CDR3 is 15 residues long. The chain's CDR3 is CASSLEAGSKNIQYF. In nucleotides, the CDR3 is TGCGCCAGCAGCTTGGAAGCGGGATCCAAAAACATTCAGTACTTC.

CDR3 coding DNA: TGTGCCAGCAGCCCGGGTGGGGGGGGAGGCCGTAACACTGAAGCTTTCTTT. Its translation: CASSPGGGGGRNTEAFF. The chain uses TRBV5-4 and TRBJ1-1, with D perhaps TRBD1 (5 bases). This CDR3 spans 17 amino acids. Germline assignment: CDR1 SGHNT and CDR2 YYREEE (reference sequence). The V end lost 4 bases, the J end lost 2 bases, and 21 bases lay between the germline ends.

This chain links TRBV11-2 with TRBJ2-7; 7 bases match TRBD1. The CDR3 is 16 amino acids. Germline V gene sequence: CDR1 SGHAT, CDR2 FQNNGV. V shed 5 bases, J shed 2 bases, and the junction held 12 bases outside the gene matches. The CDR3 here is CASSPQSGTVTYEQYF. The CDR3 DNA reads TGTGCCAGCAGCCCCCAGTCCGGGACAGTTACCTACGAGCAGTACTTC. Full variable domain (outside the CDR3, taken from reference TRBV11-2 and TRBJ2-7): EAGVAQSPRYKIIEKRQSVAFWCNPISGHATLYWYQQILGQGPKLLIQFQNNGVVDDSQLPKDRFSAERLKGVDSTLKIQPAKLEDSAVYLCASSPQSGTVTYEQYFGPGTRLTVT.

The rearrangement uses TRBV12-5 and TRBJ2-1, with TRBD1 as a possible D gene (6 bases). The V gene lost 1 base and the J gene lost 6 bases, with 16 bases spanning the gap. This CDR3 is built from 16 residues. Looked up from germline, CDR1 is LGHNT and CDR2 is FRNRAP. The CDR3 sequence is CASGLALQGFGNEQFF. CDR3 nucleotides: TGTGCTAGTGGTTTGGCCCTACAGGGCTTCGGCAATGAGCAGTTCTTC.

This chain joins TRBV10-3 and TRBJ2-7; D is undetermined. CDR3 length: 12 amino acids. Germline-derived CDR1 and CDR2 are ENHRY and SYGVKD. V shed 6 bases and J shed 0 bases, with 6 bases lying between them. The CDR3 DNA reads as TGTGCCATCAGGACAAGCTCCTACGAGCAGTACTTC. Encoded protein: CAIRTSSYEQYF.

This clone occurred once. V usage is TRBV3-1 (or the pseudogene TRBV3-2) and J usage is TRBJ1-1, with 9 bases aligning to TRBD1. The germline V gene has CDR1 LGHDT and CDR2 YNNKEL (reference sequence). J was trimmed by 4 bases and V by 4 bases; bases with no gene match: 10. The CDR3 runs 16 residues. Here the CDR3 DNA reads TGTGCCAGCAGCCGCCGACAGGGGGGTCTTGGCACTGAAGCTTTCTTT. This codes for CASSRRQGGLGTEAFF.

This chain joins TRBV7-2 and TRBJ2-5; no reliable D call. The CDR3 sequence is 13 residues long. Trimming removed 4 bases at V and 3 bases at J, with 9 bases between. CDR1 is SGHTA and CDR2 is FQGNSA in the germline V gene. The CDR3, as DNA: TGTGCCAGCAGCTACAGCAGCAAAGAGACCCAGTACTTC. It codes for CASSYSSKETQYF.

The chain links TRBV6-5 to TRBJ1-2, with TRBD1 identical over 8 bases. The germline V gene encodes CDR1 MNHEY and CDR2 SVGAGI. The J segment lost 9 bases and the V segment lost 6 bases, leaving 12 bases of the junction unmatched. The CDR3 is 14 residues long. The CDR3 is CASSRQGSDQRYTF. CDR3 nucleotides: TGTGCCAGCAGCCGACAGGGGTCGGACCAGCGCTACACCTTC.

The chain has TRBV5-8 and TRBJ2-1; 7 positions agree with TRBD2. CDR1 is SGHTS and CDR2 is YDEGEE in the germline V gene. V shed 3 bases, J shed 1 base, and the junction held 10 bases outside the gene matches. The CDR3 totals 17 residues. The chain's CDR3 is CASSSPLGGSSYNEQFF. The CDR3 DNA is TGTGCCAGCAGCTCCCCCCTGGGCGGGAGTTCCTACAATGAGCAGTTCTTC.

V and J are TRBV3-1 (or the pseudogene TRBV3-2) and TRBJ2-2, with 8 positions matching TRBD2. This CDR3 comprises 18 residues. Germline V gene sequence: CDR1 LGHDT, CDR2 YNNKEL (reference sequence). The J segment lost 5 bases and the V segment lost 4 bases, leaving 15 bases of the junction unmatched. The CDR3 bases are TGTGCCAGCAGCCCGATGGGACGGGGGGGACGGCGGACCGGGGAGCTGTTTTTT. This encodes CASSPMGRGGRRTGELFF.

The genes are TRBV9 and TRBJ1-3; D may be TRBD1 (6 bases). There are 16 residues in the CDR3. CDR1 SGDLS and CDR2 YYNGEE come from the germline V gene. The V gene lost 3 bases and the J gene lost 0 bases, with 13 bases spanning the gap. The CDR3 sequence: CASSGAGAGSGNTIYF. The CDR3 nucleotides are TGTGCCAGCAGCGGAGCGGGGGCAGGCTCTGGAAACACCATATATTTT.

V gene TRBV11-2 combines with J gene TRBJ2-7; tentative D call: TRBD1 (6 bases). The germline V gene has CDR1 SGHAT and CDR2 FQNNGV. V was pared by 4 bases and J by 4 bases, with 14 bases between. The CDR3 contains 14 residues. The CDR3 DNA sequence: TGTGCCAGCAGCTATGGGGGCAGGGAGTACGAGCAGTACTTC. Translated: CASSYGGREYEQYF.

This chain connects TRBV20-1 to TRBJ1-1; D is unresolved. V lost 4 bases and J 6 bases, leaving 9 bases between the germline ends. Germline-derived CDR1 and CDR2 are DFQATT and SNEGSKA (reference sequence). This CDR3 is built from 11 residues. The chain's CDR3 is CSATMAAEAFF. The CDR3 DNA follows: TGCAGTGCTACAATGGCCGCTGAAGCTTTCTTT.

The CDR3 sequence: CASSLWIGGRELFF. The CDR3 DNA reads as TGTGCCAGCAGTTTATGGATCGGCGGCAGGGAGCTGTTTTTT. J is TRBJ2-2 and V is TRBV28, with D uncertain. The CDR3 is 14 residues long. The germline V and J ends were trimmed by 0 bases and 9 bases, with 11 bases remaining between them. CDR1 is MDHEN and CDR2 is SYDVKM in the germline V gene.

This chain connects TRBV6-5 to TRBJ1-3, with 8 bases matching TRBD1. Germline CDR1 and CDR2: MNHEY and SVGAGI. The trim removed 5 bases at V and 2 bases at J, leaving 5 bases unmatched. The CDR3 covers 15 residues. In DNA, the CDR3 is TGTGCCAGCAGTCGACAGGGGACAACTGGAAACACCATATATTTT. It is translated as CASSRQGTTGNTIYF.

The chain has TRBV25-1 and TRBJ2-3; 9 bases are a match to TRBD2. Germline CDR1 is MGHDK and CDR2 is SYGVNS. This CDR3 spans 17 amino acids. V was pared by 4 bases and J by 0 bases, with 8 bases of the junction left unmatched. The CDR3: CASSAAGGQTSTDTQYF. DNA of the CDR3: TGTGCCAGCAGTGCTGCGGGAGGGCAAACTAGCACAGATACGCAGTATTTT. Using reference TRBV25-1 and TRBJ2-3 for the parts outside the CDR3, the full variable domain is EADIYQTPRYLVIGTGKKITLECSQTMGHDKMYWYQQDPGMELHLIHYSYGVNSTEKGDLSSESTVSRIRTEHFPLTLESARPSHTSQYLCASSAAGGQTSTDTQYFGPGTRLTVL.

This sequence joins TRBV24-1 and TRBJ2-2, with 7 bases identical to TRBD2. V dropped 3 bases and J dropped 2; count of bases not matched to a gene: 2. Looked up from germline, CDR1 is KGHDR and CDR2 is SFDVKD. CDR3 length: 15 amino acids. This CDR3 reads CATSDSGVNTGELFF. The CDR3 nucleotides read TGTGCCACCAGTGATAGCGGGGTCAACACCGGGGAGCTGTTTTTT.

CDR3 bases: TGTGCCAGCAGCCGCCTACAGAGTGAAAAACTGTTTTTT. Its protein is CASSRLQSEKLFF. The chain is built from TRBV7-9 and TRBJ1-4; D unresolved. Deletions cut 5 bases from V and 7 bases from J, with 11 bases between. Germline CDR1 SEHNR, CDR2 FQNEAQ (reference sequence). CDR3 length equals 13 residues. The whole variable domain, remainder taken from reference TRBV7-9 and TRBJ1-4, is DTGVSQNPRHKITKRGQNVTFRCDPISEHNRLYWYRQTLGQGPEFLTYFQNEAQLEKSRLLSDRFSAERPKGSFSTLEIQRTEQGDSAMYLCASSRLQSEKLFFGSGTQLSVL.

This rearrangement joins TRBV29-1 to TRBJ2-5; D not resolved. Germline assignment: CDR1 SQVTM and CDR2 ANQGSEA. The CDR3 runs to 14 residues. Between the trimmed V and J ends, which lost 0 bases and 2 bases, there was a span of 10 bases. As DNA, the CDR3 is TGCAGCGTTGAAGATCGGGTCAGTCAAGAGACCCAGTACTTC. Amino acids: CSVEDRVSQETQYF.

The V call is TRBV5-1, the J call TRBJ2-5, with TRBD1 identical over 7 bases. The length of the CDR3 is 14 residues. The trim removed 5 bases at V and 5 bases at J, leaving 9 bases unmatched. Germline V gene data show CDR1 as SGHRS and CDR2 as YFSETQ. The CDR3 bases are TGCGCCAGCAGTGCGACAGGGTGGCGGGAGACCCAGTACTTC. This gives the protein CASSATGWRETQYF.